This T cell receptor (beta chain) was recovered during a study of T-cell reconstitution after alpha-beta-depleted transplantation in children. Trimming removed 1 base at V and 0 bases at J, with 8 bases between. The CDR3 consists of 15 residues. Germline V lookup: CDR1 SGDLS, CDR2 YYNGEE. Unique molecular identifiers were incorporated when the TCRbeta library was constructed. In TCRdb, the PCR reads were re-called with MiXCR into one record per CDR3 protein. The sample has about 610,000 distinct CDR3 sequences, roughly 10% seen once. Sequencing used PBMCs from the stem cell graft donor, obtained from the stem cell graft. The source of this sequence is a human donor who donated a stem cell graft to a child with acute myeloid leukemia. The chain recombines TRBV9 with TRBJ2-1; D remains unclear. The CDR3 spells CASSVTHFSYNEQFF. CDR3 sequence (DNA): TGTGCCAGCAGCGTAACGCACTTCTCCTACAATGAGCAGTTCTTC.